One and the same sample provided the 18 T cell receptor beta chains below, sequenced in a study of identical twins. MiXCR, applied by TCRdb to the 5' RACE reads, yields one record per CDR3 protein. The sample records some 460,000 distinct CDR3 sequences, 13% to 15% being singletons. These data were also filed under a second study, of yellow fever vaccine responses in identical twins.

The sample taken for sequencing was CD4+ T cells sorted from blood. These receptors came from a woman aged 18-29 years in good health.

This chain connects TRBV29-1 to TRBJ2-5; tentatively, D is TRBD2 (6 bases). Trimming pared 4 bases from V and 1 base from J, leaving 16 bases between. The CDR3 sequence is 15 residues long. Germline CDR1 is SQVTM and CDR2 is ANQGSEA. For the CDR3, the DNA is TGCAGCGTTGTTGGGGTAGCGGAGGGCCAAGAGACCCAGTACTTC. Amino acid sequence: CSVVGVAEGQETQYF.

The genes are TRBV20-1 and TRBJ2-7, with 13 bases identical to TRBD2. After removal of 5 bases from V and 12 bases from J, the junction contained 7 bases not matched to a gene. The germline V gene has CDR1 DFQATT and CDR2 SNEGSKA (reference sequence). This CDR3 is built from 12 residues. The CDR3 here is CSASGLAGTPYF. DNA of the CDR3: TGCAGTGCTTCGGGACTAGCGGGAACTCCGTACTTC.

The rearrangement links TRBV4-3 to TRBJ2-2, with 13 bases lining up with TRBD2. CDR3 length equals 16 residues. Per the germline V gene, CDR1 is LGHNA and CDR2 is YSLEER. The trim removed 4 bases at V and 4 bases at J, leaving 3 bases unmatched. In nucleotides, the CDR3 is TGCGCCAGCAGCCCAGGACTAGCGGGAGCCACCGGGGAGCTGTTTTTT. Translated: CASSPGLAGATGELFF.

The chain couples TRBV5-1 to TRBJ1-2; no clear D gene. CDR1 SGHRS and CDR2 YFSETQ come from the germline V gene. Trimming left V 0 bases short and J 1 base short, with 13 bases between. This CDR3 is 16 amino acids long. The CDR3 DNA reads as TGCGCCAGCAGCTTGGCCATGGGTCCTCGTAACTATGGCTACACCTTC. Amino acid sequence: CASSLAMGPRNYGYTF.

This clonotype has only a few counts. The V call is TRBV5-1, the J call TRBJ2-7; tentative D call: TRBD2 (7 bases). Germline V gene lookup returns CDR1 SGHRS and CDR2 YFSETQ. Trimming cost V 6 bases and J 0 bases, with 13 bases left between them. The CDR3 sequence is 14 residues long. In DNA form, the CDR3 reads TGCGCCAGCACAAGGGGGGGGGGCTCCTACGAGCAGTACTTC. This translates into CASTRGGGSYEQYF.

Notes on this clonotype: One end of the junction is discordant with germline, which a read error may explain. The rearrangement joins TRBV5-1 to TRBJ2-1, with a tentative D call TRBD2 (5 bases). This CDR3 is 16 amino acids long. Germline CDR1 SGHRS, CDR2 YFSETQ. CDR3 nucleotide sequence: TGCGCCAGCAGCTGGCGGACTGGGAGCTCCTACAATGAGCAGCTCTTC. The encoded protein is CASSWRTGSSYNEQLF.

This chain uses TRBV6-4 with TRBJ2-3, with D possibly matching TRBD2 (6 bases). Per germline, CDR1 MRHNA and CDR2 SNTAGT. There are 10 residues in the CDR3. The V gene lost 11 bases and the J gene lost 4 bases, with 7 bases spanning the gap. The CDR3 reads CAPGADTQYF. The CDR3 nucleotides read TGTGCCCCGGGGGCAGATACGCAGTATTTT.

The V gene is TRBV6-5, the J gene TRBJ2-7; D may be TRBD2 (5 bases). V lost 0 bases and J lost 1, with 10 bases in between. The CDR3 runs 15 residues. Germline lookup yields CDR1 MNHEY and CDR2 SVGAGI. The CDR3 here is CASSYSSGLSYEQYF. The CDR3 bases are TGTGCCAGCAGTTACTCGAGCGGCTTATCCTACGAGCAGTACTTC.

This clonotype came up many times. The chain is built from TRBV4-3 and TRBJ2-7, with TRBD1 as a possible D gene (5 bases). V lost 1 base, J lost 4 bases, and 8 bases lay in between. The germline gives CDR1 LGHNA, CDR2 YSLEER. The CDR3 is made up of 13 amino acids. DNA for the CDR3: TGCGCCAGCAGCCAAGTTCAGGGTTACGAGCAGTACTTC. It yields the protein CASSQVQGYEQYF.

V and J are TRBV27 and TRBJ2-7, with D tentatively TRBD1 or TRBD2 (6 bases each). The length of the CDR3 is 16 residues. Germline V lookup: CDR1 MNHEY, CDR2 SMNVEV (reference sequence). The V end was cut by 2 bases, the J end by 0 bases, with 14 bases between. CDR3 region: CASSLTRRDTSYEQYF. The CDR3 coding sequence is TGTGCCAGCAGTTTAACCCGGCGGGACACCTCCTACGAGCAGTACTTC.

This clonotype has at least ten counts. J is TRBJ2-1 and V is TRBV12-3 or TRBV12-4, with D possibly matching TRBD1 (6 bases). This CDR3 is 12 amino acids long. Between the trimmed V and J ends, which lost 7 bases and 15 bases, there was a span of 19 bases. Here the CDR3 reads CASTGDRPEGFF. The CDR3 DNA is TGTGCCAGCACGGGTGACAGGCCTGAGGGGTTCTTC.

The rearrangement links TRBV28 to TRBJ2-7; 9 bases are a match to TRBD1. This CDR3 spans 14 amino acids. Germline V gene data show CDR1 as MDHEN and CDR2 as SYDVKM. V trimming: 6 bases; J trimming: 3 bases; junction bases outside the gene matches: 6. CDR3 bases: TGTGCCAGCAGGAGGACAGGGGTTCGCTACGAGCAGTACTTC. The encoded protein is CASRRTGVRYEQYF.

The V gene is TRBV2, the J gene TRBJ2-1; D is perhaps TRBD2 (6 bases). Trimming pared 2 bases from V and 3 bases from J, leaving 8 bases between. Germline V lookup: CDR1 SNHLY, CDR2 FYNNEI. The CDR3 covers 14 residues. This chain's CDR3 is CASSEIAVYNEQFF. DNA of the CDR3: TGTGCCAGCAGTGAAATAGCGGTCTACAATGAGCAGTTCTTC.

This clonotype has ten or more counts. At one of its ends the junction is not consistent with the germline gene, which may arise from a read error. J is TRBJ2-1 and V is TRBV12-3 or TRBV12-4; D unclear. CDR3 length equals 12 residues. Here the CDR3 DNA reads TGCGCCAGCAGCCTGGCTTACAATGAGCAGTTCTTC. As protein: CASSLAYNEQFF.

Only a few counts were recorded for this clonotype. The rearrangement joins TRBV27 to TRBJ2-1, with 9 bases that match TRBD2. Germline V gene data show CDR1 as MNHEY and CDR2 as SMNVEV (reference sequence). The CDR3 has 17 amino acids. V was clipped by 3 bases and J by 4 bases; unmatched bases: 10. CDR3 loop: CASSFGGRAGGYNEQFF. The CDR3 DNA sequence: TGTGCCAGCAGTTTCGGTGGTAGGGCGGGAGGGTACAATGAGCAGTTCTTC.

This clonotype has only a few counts. The rearrangement links TRBV12-3 or TRBV12-4 to TRBJ2-2, with 7 bases that match TRBD2. V lost 2 bases, J lost 7 bases, and 7 bases stayed unmatched. This CDR3 comprises 15 residues. The DNA of the CDR3 is TGTGCCAGCAGTTTACTAGCGGAAGGAGGCGGGGAGCTGTTTTTT. This translates into CASSLLAEGGGELFF.

V and J are TRBV27 and TRBJ2-5; 15 positions match TRBD2. The V segment lost 4 bases and the J segment 2 bases; nucleotides outside the gene matches: 8. Germline lookup yields CDR1 MNHEY and CDR2 SMNVEV (reference sequence). The CDR3 is 18 residues long. The CDR3, as DNA: TGTGCCAGCAGTTCTCTTGGACTAGCGGGGGGGCAGCAAGAGACCCAGTACTTC. The encoded protein is CASSSLGLAGGQQETQYF.

This clonotype was seen repeatedly, ten times or more. V gene TRBV5-1 combines with J gene TRBJ1-6, with D possibly TRBD1 on 6 matching bases. With 4 bases removed from V and 8 bases from J, the gap between germline ends came to 10 bases. Germline values: CDR1 SGHRS, CDR2 YFSETQ. This CDR3 contains 13 residues. The CDR3: CASSKQGDSPLHF. CDR3 coding DNA: TGCGCCAGCAGCAAACAGGGAGATTCACCCCTCCACTTT.